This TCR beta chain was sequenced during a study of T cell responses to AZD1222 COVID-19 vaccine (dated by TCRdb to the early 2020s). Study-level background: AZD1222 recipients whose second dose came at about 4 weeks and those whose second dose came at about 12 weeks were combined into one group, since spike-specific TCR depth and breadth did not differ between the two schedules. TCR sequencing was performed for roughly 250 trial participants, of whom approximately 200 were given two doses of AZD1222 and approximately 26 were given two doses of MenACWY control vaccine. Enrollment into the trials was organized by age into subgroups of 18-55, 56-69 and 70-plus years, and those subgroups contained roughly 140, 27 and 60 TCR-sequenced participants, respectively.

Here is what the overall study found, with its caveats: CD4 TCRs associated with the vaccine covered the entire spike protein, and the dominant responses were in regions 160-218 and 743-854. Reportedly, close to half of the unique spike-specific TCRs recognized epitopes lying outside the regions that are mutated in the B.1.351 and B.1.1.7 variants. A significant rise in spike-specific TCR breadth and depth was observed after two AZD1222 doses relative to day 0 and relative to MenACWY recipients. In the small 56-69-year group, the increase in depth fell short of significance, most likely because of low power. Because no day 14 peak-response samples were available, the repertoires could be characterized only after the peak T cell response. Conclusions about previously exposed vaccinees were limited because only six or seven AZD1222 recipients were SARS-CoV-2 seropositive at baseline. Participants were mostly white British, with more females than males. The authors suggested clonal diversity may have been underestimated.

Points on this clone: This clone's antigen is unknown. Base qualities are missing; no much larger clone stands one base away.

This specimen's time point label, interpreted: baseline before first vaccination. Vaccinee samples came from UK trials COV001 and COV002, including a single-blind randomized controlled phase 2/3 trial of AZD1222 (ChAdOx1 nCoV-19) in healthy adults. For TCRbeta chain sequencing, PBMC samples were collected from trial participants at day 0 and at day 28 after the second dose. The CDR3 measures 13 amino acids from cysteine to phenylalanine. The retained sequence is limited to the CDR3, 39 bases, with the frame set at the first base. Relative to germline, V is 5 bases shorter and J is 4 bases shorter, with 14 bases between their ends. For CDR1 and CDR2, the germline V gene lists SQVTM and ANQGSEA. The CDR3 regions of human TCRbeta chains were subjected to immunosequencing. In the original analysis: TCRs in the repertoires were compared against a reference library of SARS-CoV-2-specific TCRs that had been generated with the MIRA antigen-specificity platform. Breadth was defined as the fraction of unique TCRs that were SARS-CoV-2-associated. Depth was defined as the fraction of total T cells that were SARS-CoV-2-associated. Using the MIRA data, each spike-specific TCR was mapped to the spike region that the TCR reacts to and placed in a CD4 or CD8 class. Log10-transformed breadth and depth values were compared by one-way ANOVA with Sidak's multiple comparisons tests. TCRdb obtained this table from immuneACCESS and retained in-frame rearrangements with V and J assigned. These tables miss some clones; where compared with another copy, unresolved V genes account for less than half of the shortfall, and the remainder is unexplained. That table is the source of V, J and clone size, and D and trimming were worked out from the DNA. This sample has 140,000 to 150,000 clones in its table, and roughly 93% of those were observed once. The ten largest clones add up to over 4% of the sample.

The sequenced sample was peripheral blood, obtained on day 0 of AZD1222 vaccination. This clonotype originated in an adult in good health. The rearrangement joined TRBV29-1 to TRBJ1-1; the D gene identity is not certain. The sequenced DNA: TGCAGCGTTTCAACAGCACGGTCCACTGAAGCTTTCTTT. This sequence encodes CSVSTARSTEAFF.